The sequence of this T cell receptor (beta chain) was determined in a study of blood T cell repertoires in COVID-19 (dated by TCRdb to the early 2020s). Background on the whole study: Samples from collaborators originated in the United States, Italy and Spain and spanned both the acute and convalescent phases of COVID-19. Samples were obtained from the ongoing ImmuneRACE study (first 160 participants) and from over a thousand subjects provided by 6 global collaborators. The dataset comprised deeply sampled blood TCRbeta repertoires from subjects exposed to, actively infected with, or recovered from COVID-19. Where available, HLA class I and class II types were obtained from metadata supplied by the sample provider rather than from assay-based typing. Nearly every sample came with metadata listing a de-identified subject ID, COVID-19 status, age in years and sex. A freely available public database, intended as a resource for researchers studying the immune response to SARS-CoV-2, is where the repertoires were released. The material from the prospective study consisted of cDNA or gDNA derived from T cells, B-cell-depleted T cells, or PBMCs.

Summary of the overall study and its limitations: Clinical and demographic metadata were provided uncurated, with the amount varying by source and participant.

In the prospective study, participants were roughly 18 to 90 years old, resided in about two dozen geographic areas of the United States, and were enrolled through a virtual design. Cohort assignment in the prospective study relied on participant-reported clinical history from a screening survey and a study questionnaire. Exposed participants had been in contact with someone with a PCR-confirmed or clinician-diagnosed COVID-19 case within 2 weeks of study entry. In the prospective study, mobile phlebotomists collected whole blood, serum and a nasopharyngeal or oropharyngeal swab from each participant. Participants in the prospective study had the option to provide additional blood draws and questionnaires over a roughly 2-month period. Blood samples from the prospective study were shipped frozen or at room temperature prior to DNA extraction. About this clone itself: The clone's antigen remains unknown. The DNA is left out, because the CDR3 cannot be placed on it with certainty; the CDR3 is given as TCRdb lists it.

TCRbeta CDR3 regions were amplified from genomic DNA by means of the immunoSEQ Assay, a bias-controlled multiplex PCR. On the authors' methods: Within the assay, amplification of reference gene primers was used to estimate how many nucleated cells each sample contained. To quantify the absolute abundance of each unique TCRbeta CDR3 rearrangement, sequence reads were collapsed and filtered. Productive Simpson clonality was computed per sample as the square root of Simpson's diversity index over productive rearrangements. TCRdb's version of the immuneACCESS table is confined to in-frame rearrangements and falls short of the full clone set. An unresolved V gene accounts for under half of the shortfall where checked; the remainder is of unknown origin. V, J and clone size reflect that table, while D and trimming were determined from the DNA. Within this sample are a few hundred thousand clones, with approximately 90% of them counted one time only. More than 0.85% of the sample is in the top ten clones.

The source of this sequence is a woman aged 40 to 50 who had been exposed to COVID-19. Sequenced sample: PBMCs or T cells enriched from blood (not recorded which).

This receptor has the CDR3 CASSKVVAGGSYEQYF. The rearrangement combines TRBV21-1 with TRBJ2-7; the table's D call TRBD2 went unverified against the DNA. TRBV21-1 is assigned pseudogene status. The CDR3, from cysteine to phenylalanine, totals 16 residues.